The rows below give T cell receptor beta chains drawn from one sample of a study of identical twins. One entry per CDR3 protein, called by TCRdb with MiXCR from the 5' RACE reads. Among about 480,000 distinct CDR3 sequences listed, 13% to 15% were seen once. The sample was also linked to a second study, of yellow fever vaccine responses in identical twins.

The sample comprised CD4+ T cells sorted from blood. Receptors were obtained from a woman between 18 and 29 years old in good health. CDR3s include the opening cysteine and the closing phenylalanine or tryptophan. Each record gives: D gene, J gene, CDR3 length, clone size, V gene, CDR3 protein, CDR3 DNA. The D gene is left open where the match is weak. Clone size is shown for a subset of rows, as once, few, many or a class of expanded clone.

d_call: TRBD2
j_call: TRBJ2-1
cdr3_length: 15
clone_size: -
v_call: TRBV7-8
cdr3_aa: CASSEPGLADNEQFF
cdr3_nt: TGTGCCAGCAGCGAACCGGGACTAGCGGACAATGAGCAGTTCTTC

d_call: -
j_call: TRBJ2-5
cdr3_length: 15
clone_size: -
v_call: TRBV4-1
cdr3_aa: CASSQGGASAETQYF
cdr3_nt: TGCGCCAGCAGCCAAGGGGGAGCTAGCGCGGAGACCCAGTACTTC

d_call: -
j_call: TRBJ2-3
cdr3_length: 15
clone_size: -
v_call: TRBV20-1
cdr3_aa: CSARSPRLNTDTQYF
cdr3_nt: TGCAGTGCTAGATCTCCCAGGTTAAACACAGATACGCAGTATTTT

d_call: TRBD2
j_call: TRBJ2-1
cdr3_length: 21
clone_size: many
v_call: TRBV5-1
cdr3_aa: CASSLKPLGLAGAISYNEQFF
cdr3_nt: TGCGCCAGCAGCTTGAAACCACTCGGACTAGCGGGGGCGATCTCCTACAATGAGCAGTTCTTC

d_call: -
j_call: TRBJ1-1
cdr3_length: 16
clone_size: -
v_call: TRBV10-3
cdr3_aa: CASREGLGGGETEAFF
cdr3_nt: TGTGCCTCCCGAGAAGGTCTTGGGGGGGGAGAGACTGAAGCTTTCTTT

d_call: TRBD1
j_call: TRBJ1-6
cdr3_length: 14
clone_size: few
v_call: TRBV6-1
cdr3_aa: CASGIKGAVSPLHF
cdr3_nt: TGTGCCAGCGGGATAAAGGGGGCTGTTTCACCCCTCCACTTT

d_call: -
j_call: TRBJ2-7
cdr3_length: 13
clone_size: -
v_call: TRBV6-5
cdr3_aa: CASSYSSKNEQYF
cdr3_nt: TGTGCCAGCAGTTACTCATCGAAGAACGAGCAGTACTTC

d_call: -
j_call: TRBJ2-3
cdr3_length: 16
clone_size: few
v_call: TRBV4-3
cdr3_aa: CASSQEHGGPTDTQYF
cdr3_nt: TGCGCCAGCAGCCAAGAGCACGGGGGCCCCACAGATACGCAGTATTTT

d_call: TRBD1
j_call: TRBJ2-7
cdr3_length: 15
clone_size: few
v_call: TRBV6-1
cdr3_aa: CASSRTGEGSYEQYF
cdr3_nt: TGTGCCAGCAGCCGGACAGGGGAGGGGTCCTACGAGCAGTACTTC

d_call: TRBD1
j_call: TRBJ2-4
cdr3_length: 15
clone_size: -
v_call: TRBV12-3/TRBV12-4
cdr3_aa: CASSSGDRGYHIQYF
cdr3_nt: TGTGCCAGCAGTTCTGGGGACAGGGGATATCACATTCAGTACTTC

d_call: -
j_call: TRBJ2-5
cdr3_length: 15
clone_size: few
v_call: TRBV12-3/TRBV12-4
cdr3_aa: CASSLRAAQQETQYF
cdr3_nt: TGTGCCAGCAGTTTACGGGCAGCTCAGCAAGAGACCCAGTACTTC

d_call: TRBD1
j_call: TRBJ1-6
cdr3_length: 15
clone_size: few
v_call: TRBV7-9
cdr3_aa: CASSRPDRVGSPLHF
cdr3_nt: TGTGCCAGCAGCCGCCCCGACAGGGTTGGTTCACCCCTCCACTTT

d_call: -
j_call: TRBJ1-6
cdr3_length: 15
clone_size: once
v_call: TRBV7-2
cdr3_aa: CASSLRAGNNSPLHF
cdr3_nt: TGTGCCAGCAGCTTGAGGGCAGGGAATAATTCACCCCTCCACTTT

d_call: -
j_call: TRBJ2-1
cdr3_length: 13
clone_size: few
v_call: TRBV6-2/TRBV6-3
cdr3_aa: CASSSKDHWKQFF
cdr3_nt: TGTGCCAGCAGTTCAAAGGACCATTGGAAGCAGTTCTTC

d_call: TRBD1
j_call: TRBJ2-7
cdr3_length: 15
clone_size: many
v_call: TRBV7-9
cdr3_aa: CASSLVGTGSYEQYF
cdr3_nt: TGTGCCAGCAGCTTAGTAGGGACAGGGTCCTACGAGCAGTACTTC

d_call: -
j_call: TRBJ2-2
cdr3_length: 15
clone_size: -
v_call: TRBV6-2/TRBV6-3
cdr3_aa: CASGKNRANTGELFF
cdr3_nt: TGTGCCAGCGGAAAAAACAGGGCCAACACCGGGGAGCTGTTTTTT

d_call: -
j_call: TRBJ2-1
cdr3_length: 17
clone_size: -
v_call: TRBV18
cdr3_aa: CASSPLSVAGYYNEQFF
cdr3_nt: TGTGCCAGCTCACCACTCTCCGTGGCGGGGTATTACAATGAGCAGTTCTTC

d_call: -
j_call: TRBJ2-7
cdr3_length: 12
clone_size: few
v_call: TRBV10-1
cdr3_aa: CASSDNPYEQYF
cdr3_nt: TGCGCCAGCAGTGATAACCCCTACGAGCAGTACTTC

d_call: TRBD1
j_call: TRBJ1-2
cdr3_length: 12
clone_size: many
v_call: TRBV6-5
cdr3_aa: CASSPGTAGYTF
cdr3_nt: TGTGCCAGCAGTCCTGGGACAGCTGGCTACACCTTC

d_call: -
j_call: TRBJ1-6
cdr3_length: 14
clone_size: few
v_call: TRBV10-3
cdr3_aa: CAARERLDNSPLHF
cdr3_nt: TGTGCCGCCCGTGAAAGGCTAGATAATTCACCCCTCCACTTT

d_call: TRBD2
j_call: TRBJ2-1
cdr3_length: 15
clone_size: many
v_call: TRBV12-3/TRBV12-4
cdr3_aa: CASQFQALAGDEQFF
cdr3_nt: TGTGCCTCCCAGTTTCAAGCGCTCGCGGGGGATGAGCAGTTCTTC

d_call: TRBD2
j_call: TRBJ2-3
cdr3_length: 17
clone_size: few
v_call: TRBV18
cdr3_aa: CASSPLRTSRPTDTQYF
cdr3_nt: TGTGCCAGCTCACCATTAAGGACTAGCCGACCCACAGATACGCAGTATTTT

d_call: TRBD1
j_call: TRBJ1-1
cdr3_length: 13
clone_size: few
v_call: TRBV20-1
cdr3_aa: CSARSGQGAEAFF
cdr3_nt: TGCAGTGCTAGGTCTGGTCAGGGGGCTGAAGCTTTCTTT

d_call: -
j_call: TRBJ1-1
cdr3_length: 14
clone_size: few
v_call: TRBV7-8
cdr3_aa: CASSPQGSSTEAFF
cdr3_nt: TGTGCCAGCAGCCCGCAAGGGTCGAGCACTGAAGCTTTCTTT

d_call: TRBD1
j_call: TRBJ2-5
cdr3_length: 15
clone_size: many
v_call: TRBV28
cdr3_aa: CASSLGGQGIETQYF
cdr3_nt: TGTGCCAGCAGTTTAGGAGGACAGGGAATCGAGACCCAGTACTTC

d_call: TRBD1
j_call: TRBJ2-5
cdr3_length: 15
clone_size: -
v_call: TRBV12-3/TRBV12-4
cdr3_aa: CASSLDSGGGETQYF
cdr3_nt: TGTGCCAGCAGTTTAGATTCAGGGGGCGGGGAGACCCAGTACTTC